Sequencing of this T cell receptor beta chain was carried out in a study of spatial heterogeneity in lung cancer. Study-level background: An average of more than ten raw reads was observed per unique TCR and UMI combination.

The time point is: sample taken at primary tumor resection. Patients with untreated early-stage non-small cell lung cancer, numbering around 72, were the donors. This clonotype was seen more than once but under ten times. The antigen is not known. MiXCR was run by TCRdb on the 5' RACE reads, yielding one entry per CDR3 protein. The data contain about 100,000 distinct CDR3 sequences, nearly 4.5% of them singletons. V lost 7 bases and J lost 4; bases outside the gene matches: 6. The CDR3 is 14 amino acids. The germline V gene has CDR1 MNHNS and CDR2 SASEGT. Study-wide findings and caveats: Mutation tallies in tumors tracked expanded intratumoral alpha and beta TCR counts.

The sample here was lung tumor tissue, taken at surgery. The source is a male donor with early-stage non-small cell lung cancer. The chain has TRBV6-1 and TRBJ1-1, with 10 bases fitting TRBD1. The CDR3 DNA is TGTGCCAGCAAAAGGACAGGGGGACCCACTGAAGCTTTCTTT. It specifies CASKRTGGPTEAFF.